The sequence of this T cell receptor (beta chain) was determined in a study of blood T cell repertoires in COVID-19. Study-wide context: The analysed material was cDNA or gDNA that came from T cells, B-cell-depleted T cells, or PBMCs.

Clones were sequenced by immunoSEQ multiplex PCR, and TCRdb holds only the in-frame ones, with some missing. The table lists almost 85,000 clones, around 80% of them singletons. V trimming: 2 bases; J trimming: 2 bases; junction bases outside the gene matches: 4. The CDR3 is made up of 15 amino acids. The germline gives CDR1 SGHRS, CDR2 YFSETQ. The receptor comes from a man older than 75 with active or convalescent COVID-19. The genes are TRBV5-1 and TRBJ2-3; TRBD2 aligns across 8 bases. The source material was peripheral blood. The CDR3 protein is CASSFLGLDTDTQYF. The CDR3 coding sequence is TGCGCCAGCAGCTTTTTGGGACTAGACACAGATACGCAGTATTTT.